The T cell receptor (beta chain) under discussion was sequenced for a study of response to subunit inactivated influenza vaccine. TCRdb called the RT-PCR reads again in MiXCR, with one record for every CDR3 protein. The repertoire has about 530,000 distinct CDR3 sequences, approximately 12% of them found once; the top ten carry 13%. This clonotype was observed a handful of times. V gave up 3 bases and J gave up 0 bases, with 7 bases separating them. The CDR3 is 13 residues long. CDR1 and CDR2 from the germline V gene are SGHRS and YFSETQ. The clonotype comes from a man aged 45 to 65 who received an inactivated influenza vaccine. The chain joins TRBV5-1 to TRBJ2-7, with D maybe TRBD1 (5 bases). Here the sequenced sample was PBMCs from blood, taken around seven weeks after vaccination. CDR3 coding DNA: TGCGCCAGCAGCTGGACACCCTCCTACGAGCAGTACTTC. Protein sequence: CASSWTPSYEQYF.